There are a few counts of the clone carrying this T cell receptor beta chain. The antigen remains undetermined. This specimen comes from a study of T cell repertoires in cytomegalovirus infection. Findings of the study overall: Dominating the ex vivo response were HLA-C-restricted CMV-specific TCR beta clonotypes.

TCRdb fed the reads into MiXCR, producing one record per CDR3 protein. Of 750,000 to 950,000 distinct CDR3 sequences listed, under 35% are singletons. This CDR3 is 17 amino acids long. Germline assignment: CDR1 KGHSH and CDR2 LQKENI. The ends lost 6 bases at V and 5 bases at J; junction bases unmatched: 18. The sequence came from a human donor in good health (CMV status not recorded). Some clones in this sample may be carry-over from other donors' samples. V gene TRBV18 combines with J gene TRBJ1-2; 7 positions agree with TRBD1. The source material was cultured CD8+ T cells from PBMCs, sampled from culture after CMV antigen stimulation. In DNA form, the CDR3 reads TGTGCCAGCTCGGAGACAGGGCCCTCGCAAGAATTTTATGGCTACACCTTC. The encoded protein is CASSETGPSQEFYGYTF.